This T cell receptor beta chain was retrieved from a study of blood T cell repertoires in COVID-19. Across the whole study: There were acute and convalescent COVID-19 samples, and they came from the United States, Italy and Spain.

CDR3 length equals 15 residues. Deletions cut 1 base from V and 4 bases from J, with 13 bases between. The germline V gene has CDR1 SGHTA and CDR2 FQGNSA. The method was immunoSEQ multiplex PCR; TCRdb's version includes in-frame clones alone and lacks a portion of them. The table includes 250,000 to 300,000 clones, over 70% detected once. The receptor was derived from an older woman with COVID-19, enrolled during active disease. The J gene is TRBJ1-2, the V gene TRBV7-2; D perhaps matches TRBD1 (6 bases). Sample: peripheral blood. The CDR3 loop reads CASSLVAQGSYGYTF. The CDR3, as DNA: TGTGCCAGCAGCTTAGTGGCACAGGGTTCCTATGGCTACACCTTC.